This is a list of T cell receptor beta chains from one sample in a study of cytomegalovirus exposure and HLA in healthy donors. The protocol was immunoSEQ multiplex PCR, while the TCRdb copy is restricted to in-frame clones and leaves out a portion. In total, the table holds some 180,000 clones. Sequencing input: PBMCs. These receptor sequences come from a man aged 30 to 39 in good health and CMV-seronegative. Both conserved end residues are part of each CDR3. The order of the fields is clone size, V gene, D gene, CDR3 length, J gene, CDR3 protein, CDR3 DNA. D genes are given only for firm matches. Only part of the rows carry a size: once, few, many, or a class if the clone is expanded.

size: NA
V: TRBV28
D: TRBD1
length: 14
J: TRBJ1-5
CDR3: CASSSGTGRQPQHF
DNA: TGTGCCAGCAGTTCCGGGACAGGTCGGCAGCCCCAGCATTTT

size: NA
V: TRBV19
D: TRBD2
length: 13
J: TRBJ2-3
CDR3: CASSIAGEGTQYF
DNA: TGTGCCAGTAGTATAGCGGGGGAGGGTACGCAGTATTTT

size: medium-sized
V: TRBV13
D: TRBD2
length: 18
J: TRBJ2-1
CDR3: CASSLEPPLAGEDNEQFF
DNA: TGTGCCAGCAGCTTAGAACCTCCCCTAGCGGGAGAAGACAATGAGCAGTTCTTC

size: NA
V: TRBV4-2
D: TRBD2
length: 16
J: TRBJ2-2
CDR3: CASSHPGREDTGELFF
DNA: TGTGCCAGCAGCCACCCTGGCCGGGAGGACACCGGGGAGCTGTTTTTT

size: NA
V: TRBV27
D: NA
length: 19
J: TRBJ1-5
CDR3: CASSLSASGFVSSNQPQHF
DNA: TGTGCCAGCAGTTTGTCGGCCTCAGGGTTTGTTTCGAGCAATCAGCCCCAGCATTTT

size: NA
V: TRBV6-1
D: TRBD1
length: 13
J: TRBJ2-7
CDR3: CASGQDASYEQYF
DNA: TGTGCCAGCGGACAGGATGCCTCCTACGAGCAGTACTTC

size: NA
V: TRBV5-1
D: TRBD1
length: 16
J: TRBJ1-6
CDR3: CASSSPTGTENSPLHF
DNA: TGCGCCAGCAGCTCGCCTACCGGGACAGAGAATTCACCCCTCCACTTT

size: NA
V: TRBV19
D: TRBD1
length: 14
J: TRBJ1-1
CDR3: CASSHMDRATEAFF
DNA: TGTGCCAGTAGTCATATGGACAGGGCCACTGAAGCTTTCTTT

size: NA
V: TRBV7-8
D: NA
length: 13
J: TRBJ1-1
CDR3: CASSLARSTGAFF
DNA: TGTGCCAGCAGCTTAGCCCGAAGCACTGGAGCTTTCTTT

size: NA
V: TRBV11-3
D: NA
length: 14
J: TRBJ2-3
CDR3: CASTYPGITDTQYF
DNA: TGTGCCAGCACCTATCCCGGGATCACAGATACGCAGTATTTT

size: NA
V: TRBV11-3
D: NA
length: 14
J: TRBJ1-1
CDR3: CASSFLGQNTEAFF
DNA: TGTGCCAGCAGCTTTTTGGGCCAGAACACTGAAGCTTTCTTT